Listed below are T cell receptor beta chains from one sample, sequenced in a study of T cells in Graves' hyperthyroidism and ophthalmopathy. Using its own MiXCR run on the multiplex PCR reads, TCRdb lists one record per CDR3 protein. The data show about 500,000 distinct CDR3 sequences, about 46% seen once. The specimen was peripheral blood or thyroid tissue (not recorded which). These receptors all come from an adult woman with Graves' disease, either hyperthyroidism or ophthalmopathy (not recorded which). CDR3s include the opening cysteine and the closing phenylalanine or tryptophan. D genes are given only for firm matches. Clone size is given for some rows only: seen once, a few or many times, or a class if the clone is expanded.

TRBD2	TRBV20-1	TRBJ2-7	few	TGCAGTGCACCGCCGGGAGGGGGACACGAGCAGTACTTC	CSAPPGGGHEQYF
-	TRBV7-8	TRBJ1-2	many	TGTGCCAGCAGCTTAGACGGTACAGCCTACTATGGCTACACCTTC	CASSLDGTAYYGYTF
TRBD1	TRBV20-1	TRBJ1-1	many	TGCAGTGCTAGTCTGGCAGGGGGCACTGAAGCTTTCTTT	CSASLAGGTEAFF
-	TRBV5-1	TRBJ2-7	-	TGCGCCAGCAGCCCTGAGAGTGGCAGGGGGGCCTACGAGCAGTACTTC	CASSPESGRGAYEQYF
-	TRBV2	TRBJ1-1	many	TGTGCCAGCAGTGTGGAGGGTGGGGCTTTCTTT	CASSVEGGAFF
-	TRBV7-9	TRBJ2-7	few	TGTGCCAGCAGCCTCCGACAGTCCTCCTACGAGCAGTACTTC	CASSLRQSSYEQYF
-	TRBV25-1	TRBJ1-6	few	TGTGCCAGCAGTGAGCGGGTATATTCACCCCTCCACTTT	CASSERVYSPLHF
TRBD1	TRBV20-1	TRBJ2-5	many	TGCAGTGCTAGAGATGGGACAGGGGACGCGACCCAGTACTTC	CSARDGTGDATQYF
TRBD2	TRBV7-8	TRBJ2-5	-	TGTGCCAGCAGCTCGAGCGGGGATTTTGGAGAGACCCAGTACTTC	CASSSSGDFGETQYF
-	TRBV25-1	TRBJ1-6	few	TGTGCCAGCAGGACCAGGGGCGGCTATAATTCACCCCTCCACTTT	CASRTRGGYNSPLHF
-	TRBV9	TRBJ1-2	-	TGTGCCAGCAGCCCCCAAGGAGGAGACTATGGCTACACCTTC	CASSPQGGDYGYTF
TRBD1	TRBV2	TRBJ2-2	-	TGTGCCAGCAGTGAAAGGGGGCGTACCGGGGAGCTGTTTTTT	CASSERGRTGELFF
-	TRBV7-2	TRBJ2-7	-	TGTGCCAGCAGCTTACTCGGCGGGGTAAGCCGAGAGCAGTACTTC	CASSLLGGVSREQYF
TRBD1	TRBV7-9	TRBJ1-1	-	TGTGCCAGCAGCCCCTACGGACAGGGGAACACTTTCTTT	CASSPYGQGNTFF
TRBD1	TRBV7-9	TRBJ1-1	many	TGTGCCAGCAGCGGAGGGACAGGGGGCGCCAACACTGAAGCTTTCTTT	CASSGGTGGANTEAFF
TRBD1	TRBV6-6	TRBJ1-4	many	TGTGCCAGCAGTAGACAGGGGGCCGGTGAAAAACTGTTTTTT	CASSRQGAGEKLFF
TRBD1	TRBV19	TRBJ2-7	-	TGTGCCAGTAACCACTTAGGACAGGGGACGGAGGAGCAGTACTTC	CASNHLGQGTEEQYF
-	TRBV2	TRBJ1-1	-	TGTGCCAGCCACACTGGACCGGACATTGAAGCTTTCTTT	CASHTGPDIEAFF
-	TRBV11-2	TRBJ1-5	many	TGTGCCAGCAGCTTGAGCGGAGCGGATCAGCCCCAGCATTTT	CASSLSGADQPQHF
-	TRBV28	TRBJ1-2	-	TGTGCCAGCGCCGGGACGCCCAGTATCTATGGCTACACCTTC	CASAGTPSIYGYTF
TRBD2	TRBV20-1	TRBJ2-5	-	TGCAGTGCTAGCATGGGCGGGAGTGGCCTGCGGGAGACCCAGTACTTC	CSASMGGSGLRETQYF
TRBD1	TRBV29-1	TRBJ2-6	few	TGCAGCGTTGCGGGACAGGCCTCTGGGGCCAACGTCCTGACTTTC	CSVAGQASGANVLTF
TRBD2	TRBV5-1	TRBJ2-2	many	TGCGCCAGCAGCTTGACTAGCGGGAGTTGGTGGGAGCTGTTTTTT	CASSLTSGSWWELFF
-	TRBV4-3	TRBJ2-7	-	TGCGCCAGCAGCCCAGAACTTATCAACTACGAGCAGTACTTC	CASSPELINYEQYF
-	TRBV5-1	TRBJ2-7	many	TGCGCCAGCACCCCGGGGGTCCAAGCCTACGAGCAGTACTTC	CASTPGVQAYEQYF
TRBD1	TRBV12-3/TRBV12-4	TRBJ2-7	-	TGTGCCAGCAGTCACCGGGACAGTAGATACGAGCAGTACTTC	CASSHRDSRYEQYF
-	TRBV28	TRBJ1-5	few	TGTGCCAGCAGCAGGGGTGACGGCAATCAGCCCCAGCATTTT	CASSRGDGNQPQHF